Sequencing of this T cell receptor (beta chain) was carried out in a study of TIL therapy for anti-PD-1-resistant metastatic lung cancer. The wider study: Patients then received nivolumab; progressors got lymphodepletion, TIL and IL-2. Tumors had a median PD-L1 proportion score of approximately 6%.

Noted time point: pre-treatment sample, taken before nivolumab and TIL therapy. The libraries were made with immunoSEQ v3. Sequenced by immunoSEQ multiplex PCR; TCRdb stores in-frame clones only, minus some. The table includes tens of thousands of clones, about 73% detected once. The CDR3 is 16 amino acids. V lost 2 bases and J 3 bases, leaving 15 bases between the germline ends. The sequencing used blood, collected at baseline. This receptor was identified in a person aged 30 to 80 with non-small cell lung cancer. The rearrangement uses TRBV5-3 and TRBJ1-5, with no clear D. TRBV5-3 is marked as an open reading frame, function uncertain. In DNA form, the CDR3 reads TGTGCCAGAAGCTTCACATTCGGACGGAACAATCAGCCCCAGCATTTT. It codes for CARSFTFGRNNQPQHF.